Listed below are T cell receptor beta chains from one sample, sequenced in a study of cytomegalovirus exposure and HLA in healthy donors. The table came from immunoSEQ multiplex PCR; TCRdb's copy has only in-frame clones and leaves some out. Here the sample spans roughly 140,000 clones, around 85% being singletons. Specimen: PBMCs. The receptors were sampled from a middle-aged man in good health and CMV-seropositive. Both conserved end residues are part of each CDR3. A D gene is named only where the DNA matches it firmly. A clone size is listed for some rows: how often the clone was seen (once, few, many), or a class if it is expanded.

v_call clone_size d_call cdr3_aa
TRBV18 once TRBD1 CASSPPPGTEGYNEQFF
TRBV29-1 - - CSVDYRGFYGYTF
TRBV5-4 few - CASSQLGGGQISYNEQFF
TRBV12-5 once TRBD1 CASGLARGASMNTEAFF
TRBV11-2 few - CASSLLGGTPSYNEQFF
TRBV6-1 - TRBD1 CASSEGQGRGEQFF
TRBV2 - TRBD2 CASTGLAGDEQYF
TRBV6-5 once TRBD1 CASSYSGQGVNTEAFF
TRBV7-2 - - CASSLSYTGNEQFF
TRBV7-2 - - CASSLVYTEAFF
TRBV30 - - CASSLASYNEQFF
TRBV9 - - CASSVSGTGNNEQFF
TRBV12-5 - - CASGLVLRQVPYEQYF
TRBV30 - - CAWSRDGGTEAFF